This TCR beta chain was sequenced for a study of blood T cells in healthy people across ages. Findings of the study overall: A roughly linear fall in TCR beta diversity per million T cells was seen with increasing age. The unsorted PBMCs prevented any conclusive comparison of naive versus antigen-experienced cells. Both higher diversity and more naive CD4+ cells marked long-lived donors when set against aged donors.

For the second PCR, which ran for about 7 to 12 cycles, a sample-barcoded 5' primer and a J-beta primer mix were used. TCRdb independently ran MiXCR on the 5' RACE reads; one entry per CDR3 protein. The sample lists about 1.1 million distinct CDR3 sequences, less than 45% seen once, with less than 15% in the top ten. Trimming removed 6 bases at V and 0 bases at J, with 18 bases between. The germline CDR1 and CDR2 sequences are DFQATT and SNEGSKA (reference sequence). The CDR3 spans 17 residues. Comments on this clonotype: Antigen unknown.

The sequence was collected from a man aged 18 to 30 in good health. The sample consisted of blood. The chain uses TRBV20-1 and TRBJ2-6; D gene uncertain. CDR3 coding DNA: TGCAGTGCAAGACGACACAGCGATTTCTCTGGGGCCAACGTCCTGACTTTC. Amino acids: CSARRHSDFSGANVLTF.